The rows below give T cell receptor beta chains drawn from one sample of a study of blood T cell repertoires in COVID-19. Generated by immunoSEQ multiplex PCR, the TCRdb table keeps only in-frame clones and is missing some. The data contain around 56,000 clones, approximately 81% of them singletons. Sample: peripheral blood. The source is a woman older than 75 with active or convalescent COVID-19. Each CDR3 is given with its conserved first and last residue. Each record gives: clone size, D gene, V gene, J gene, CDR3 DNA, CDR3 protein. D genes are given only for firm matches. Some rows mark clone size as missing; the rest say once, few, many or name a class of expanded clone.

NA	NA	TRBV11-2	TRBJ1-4	TGTGCCAGCAGCTTATGGGGAGGTAATGAAAAACTGTTTTTT	CASSLWGGNEKLFF
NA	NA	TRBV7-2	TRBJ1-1	TGTGCCAGCAGCTTAAGGGGGATAGGGAACACTGAAGCTTTCTTT	CASSLRGIGNTEAFF
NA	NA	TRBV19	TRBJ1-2	TGTGCCAGTAGCACAGGGACATCCAAAGGCTACACCTTC	CASSTGTSKGYTF
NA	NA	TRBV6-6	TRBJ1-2	TGTGCCAGCAGTTATTATGATGGCTACACCTTC	CASSYYDGYTF
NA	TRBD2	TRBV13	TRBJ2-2	TGTGCCAGCAGCCCCGTGGGGGTGCGGGGGACCGGGGAGCTGTTTTTT	CASSPVGVRGTGELFF
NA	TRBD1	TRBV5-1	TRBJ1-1	TGCGCCAGCAGCTTGGAGGGGGCGAACACTGAAGCTTTCTTT	CASSLEGANTEAFF
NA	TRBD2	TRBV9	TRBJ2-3	TGTGCCAGCAGCGTATGGGCGGGGGGGCAAGGAGATACGCAGTATTTT	CASSVWAGGQGDTQYF
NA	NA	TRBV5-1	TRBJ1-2	TGCGCCAGCAGCTTGTCAGGGCTTAACTATGGCTACACCTTC	CASSLSGLNYGYTF
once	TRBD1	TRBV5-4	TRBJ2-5	TGTGCCAGCAGCTTGCCCCCGGGACAGGGAGGAGAGACCCAGTACTTC	CASSLPPGQGGETQYF
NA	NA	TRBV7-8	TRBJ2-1	TGTGCCAGCAGCTCTTACAGGTTCCCCTACAATGAGCAGTTCTTC	CASSSYRFPYNEQFF
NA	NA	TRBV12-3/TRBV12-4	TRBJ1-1	TGTGCCAGCAGTTTACGGGGAACTGAAGCTTTCTTT	CASSLRGTEAFF
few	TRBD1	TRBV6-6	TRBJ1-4	TGTGCCAGCACCACGACAGGGACAAATGAAAAACTGTTTTTT	CASTTTGTNEKLFF
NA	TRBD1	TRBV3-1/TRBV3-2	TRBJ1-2	TGTGCCAGCAGCCAAGGGACAGGGGTGGTTGGCTACACCTTC	CASSQGTGVVGYTF
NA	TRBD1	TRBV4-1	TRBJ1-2	TGCGCCAGCAGCCAAGAGGGACAGACTAGCTATGGCTACACCTTC	CASSQEGQTSYGYTF
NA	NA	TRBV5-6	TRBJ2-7	TGTGCCAGCAGCTCACCATGGGGGGTCCACGAGCAGTACTTC	CASSSPWGVHEQYF
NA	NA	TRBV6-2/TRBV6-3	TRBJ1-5	TGTGCCAGCAGTTGGGCCCACGTGGCGGGGCAGCCCCAGCATTTT	CASSWAHVAGQPQHF